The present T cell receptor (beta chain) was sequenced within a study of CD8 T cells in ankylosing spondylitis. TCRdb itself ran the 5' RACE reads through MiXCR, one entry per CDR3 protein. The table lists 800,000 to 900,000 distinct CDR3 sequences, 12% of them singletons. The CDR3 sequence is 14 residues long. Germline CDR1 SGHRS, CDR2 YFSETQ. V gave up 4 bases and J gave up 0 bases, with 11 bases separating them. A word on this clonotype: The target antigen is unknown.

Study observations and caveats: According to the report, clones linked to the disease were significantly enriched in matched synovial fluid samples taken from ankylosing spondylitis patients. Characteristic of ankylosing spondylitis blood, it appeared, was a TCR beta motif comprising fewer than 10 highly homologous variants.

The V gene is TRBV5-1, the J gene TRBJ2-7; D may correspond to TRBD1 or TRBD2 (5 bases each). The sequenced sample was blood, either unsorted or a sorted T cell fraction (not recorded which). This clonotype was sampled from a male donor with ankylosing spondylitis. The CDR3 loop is CASSVGTTSYEQYF. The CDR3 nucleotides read TGCGCCAGCAGCGTCGGGACCACCTCCTACGAGCAGTACTTC.